This is a list of T cell receptor beta chains from one sample in a study of blood T cell repertoires in COVID-19. The assay was immunoSEQ multiplex PCR, and TCRdb's table has in-frame clones only and misses some. The sample has 200,000 or so clones, 65% to 85% seen once. Source material: peripheral blood. These receptors were taken from a man in his fifties or sixties with active or convalescent COVID-19. The CDR3 runs from the conserved cysteine through the conserved F or W. Fields, in order: J gene, V gene, D gene, CDR3 protein. D genes are given only for firm matches.

j_gene: TRBJ2-7
v_gene: TRBV27
d_gene: TRBD2
CDR3aa: CASSSGLAGADFYEQYF

j_gene: TRBJ1-3
v_gene: TRBV7-8
d_gene: NA
CDR3aa: CASSQHGNTIYF

j_gene: TRBJ2-3
v_gene: TRBV11-2
d_gene: TRBD2
CDR3aa: CASSLRGLAGVDTQYF

j_gene: TRBJ1-1
v_gene: TRBV28
d_gene: NA
CDR3aa: CASSLEGTEAFF

j_gene: TRBJ1-2
v_gene: TRBV3-1/TRBV3-2
d_gene: NA
CDR3aa: CASSQPRLGYTF

j_gene: TRBJ1-2
v_gene: TRBV18
d_gene: NA
CDR3aa: CASSPGITGGGYTF

j_gene: TRBJ2-7
v_gene: TRBV27
d_gene: TRBD1
CDR3aa: CASSSSPGQGVYEQYF

j_gene: TRBJ1-5
v_gene: TRBV4-3
d_gene: NA
CDR3aa: CASSQDPVGGLDQPQHF

j_gene: TRBJ1-1
v_gene: TRBV27
d_gene: TRBD1
CDR3aa: CASSFDRAGTEAFF

j_gene: TRBJ2-1
v_gene: TRBV7-2
d_gene: NA
CDR3aa: CASSLSRDEQFF